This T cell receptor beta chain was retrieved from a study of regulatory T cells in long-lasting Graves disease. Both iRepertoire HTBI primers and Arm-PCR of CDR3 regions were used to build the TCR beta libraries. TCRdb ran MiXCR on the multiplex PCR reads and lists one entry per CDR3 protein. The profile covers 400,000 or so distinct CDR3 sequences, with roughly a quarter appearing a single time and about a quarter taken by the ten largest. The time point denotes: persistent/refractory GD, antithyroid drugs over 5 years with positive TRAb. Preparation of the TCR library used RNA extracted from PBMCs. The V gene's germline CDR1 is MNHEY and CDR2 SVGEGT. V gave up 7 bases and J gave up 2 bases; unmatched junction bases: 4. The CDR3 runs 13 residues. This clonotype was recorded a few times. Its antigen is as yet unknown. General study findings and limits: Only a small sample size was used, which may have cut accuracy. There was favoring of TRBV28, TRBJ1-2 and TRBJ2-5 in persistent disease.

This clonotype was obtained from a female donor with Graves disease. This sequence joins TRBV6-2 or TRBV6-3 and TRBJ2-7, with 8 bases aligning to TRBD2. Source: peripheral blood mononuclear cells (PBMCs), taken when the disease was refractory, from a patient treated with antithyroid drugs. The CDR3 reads CASKLAVTYEQYF. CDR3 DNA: TGTGCCAGCAAACTAGCGGTTACCTACGAGCAGTACTTC.